This T cell receptor (beta chain) emerged from a study of T cells after yellow fever vaccination. TCRdb recomputed calls from the 5' RACE reads with MiXCR, one row per CDR3 protein. The table shows roughly 180,000 distinct CDR3 sequences, with about 6% occurring only once. Trimming took off 2 bases at V and 2 bases at J, with 11 bases between the two ends. This CDR3 comprises 15 residues. Germline V gene lookup returns CDR1 SGHAT and CDR2 FQNNGV. This chain links TRBV11-2 with TRBJ2-3; D may match TRBD1 or TRBD2 (5 bases each). The receptor comes from a man younger than 35 who received the YFV17D yellow fever vaccine. The specimen was CD4+ T cells sorted from PBMCs, collected on the day of the first yellow fever vaccination. The CDR3 nucleotides are TGTGCCAGCAGCTTATACGGGACCACCACAGATACGCAGTATTTT. Translation: CASSLYGTTTDTQYF. The full variable domain, in which reference TRBV11-2 and TRBJ2-3 provide the parts outside the CDR3, is EAGVAQSPRYKIIEKRQSVAFWCNPISGHATLYWYQQILGQGPKLLIQFQNNGVVDDSQLPKDRFSAERLKGVDSTLKIQPAKLEDSAVYLCASSLYGTTTDTQYFGPGTRLTVL.